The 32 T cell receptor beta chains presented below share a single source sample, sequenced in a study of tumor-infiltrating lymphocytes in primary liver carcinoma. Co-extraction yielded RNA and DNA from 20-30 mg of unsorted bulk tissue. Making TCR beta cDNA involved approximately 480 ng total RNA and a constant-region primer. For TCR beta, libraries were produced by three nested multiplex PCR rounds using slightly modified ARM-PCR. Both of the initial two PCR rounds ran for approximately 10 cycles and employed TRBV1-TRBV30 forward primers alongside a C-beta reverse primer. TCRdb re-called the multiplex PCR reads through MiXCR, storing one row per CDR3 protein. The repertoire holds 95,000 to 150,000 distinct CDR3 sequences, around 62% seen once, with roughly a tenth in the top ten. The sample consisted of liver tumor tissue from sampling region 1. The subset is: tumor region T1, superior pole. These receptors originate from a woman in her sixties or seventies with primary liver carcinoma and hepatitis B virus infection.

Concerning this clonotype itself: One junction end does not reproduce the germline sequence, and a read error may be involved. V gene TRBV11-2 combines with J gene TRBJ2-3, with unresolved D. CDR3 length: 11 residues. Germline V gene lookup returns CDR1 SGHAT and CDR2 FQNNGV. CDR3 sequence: CASSFGDRQCF. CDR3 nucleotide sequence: TGTGCCAGCAGCTTTGGGGATAGGCAGTGTTTT.

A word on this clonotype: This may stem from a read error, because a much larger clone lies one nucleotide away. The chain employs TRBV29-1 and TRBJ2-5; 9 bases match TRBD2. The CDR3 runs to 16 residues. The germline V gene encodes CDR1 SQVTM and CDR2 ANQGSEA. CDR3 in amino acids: CSVTQGLAAMKEIQYF. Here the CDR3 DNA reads TGCAGCGTTACCCAGGGACTAGCAGCTATGAAAGAGATCCAGTACTTC.

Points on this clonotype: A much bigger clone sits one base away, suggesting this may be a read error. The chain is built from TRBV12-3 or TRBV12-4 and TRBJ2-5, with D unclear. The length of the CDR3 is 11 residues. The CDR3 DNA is TGTGTCAGCAGGAACCAAGAGACCCAGTACTTC. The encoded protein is CVSRNQETQYF.

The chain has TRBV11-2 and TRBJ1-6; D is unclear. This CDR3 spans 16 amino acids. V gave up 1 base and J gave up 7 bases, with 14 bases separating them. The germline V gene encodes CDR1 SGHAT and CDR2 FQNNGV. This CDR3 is CASSLVRWTKNSPLHF. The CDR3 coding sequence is TGTGCCAGCAGCTTAGTTCGCTGGACCAAAAATTCACCCCTCCACTTT. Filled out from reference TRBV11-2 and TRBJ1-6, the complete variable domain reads EAGVAQSPRYKIIEKRQSVAFWCNPISGHATLYWYQQILGQGPKLLIQFQNNGVVDDSQLPKDRFSAERLKGVDSTLKIQPAKLEDSAVYLCASSLVRWTKNSPLHFGNGTRLTVT.

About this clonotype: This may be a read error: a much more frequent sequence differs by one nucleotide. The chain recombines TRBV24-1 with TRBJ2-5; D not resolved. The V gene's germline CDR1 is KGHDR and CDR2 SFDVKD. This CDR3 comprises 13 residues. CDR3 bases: TGTGCCACCAATGATTTCAATCAAGAGACCCAGTACTTC. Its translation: CATNDFNQETQYF.

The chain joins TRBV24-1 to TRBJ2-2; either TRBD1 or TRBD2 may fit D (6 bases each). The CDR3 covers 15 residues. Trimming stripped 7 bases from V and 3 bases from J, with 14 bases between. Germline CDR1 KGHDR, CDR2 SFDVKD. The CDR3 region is CATRLDGGHTGELFF. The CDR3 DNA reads TGTGCCACCAGGTTGGACGGGGGCCACACCGGGGAGCTGTTTTTT.

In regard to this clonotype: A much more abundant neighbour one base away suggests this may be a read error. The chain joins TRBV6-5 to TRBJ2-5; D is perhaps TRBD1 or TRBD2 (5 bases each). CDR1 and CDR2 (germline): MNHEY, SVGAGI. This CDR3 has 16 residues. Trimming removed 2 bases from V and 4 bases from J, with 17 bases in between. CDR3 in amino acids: CASSYKGLGLGETQYF. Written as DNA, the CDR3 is TGTGCCAGCAGTTACAAGGGGCTAGGACTGGGAGAGACCCAGTACTTC.

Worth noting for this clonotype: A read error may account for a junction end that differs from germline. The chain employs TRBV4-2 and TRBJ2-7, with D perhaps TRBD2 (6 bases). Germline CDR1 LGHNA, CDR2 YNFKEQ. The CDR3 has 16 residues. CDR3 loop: CASSQSLREATYERYF. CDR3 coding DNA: TGTGCCAGCAGCCAGTCCCTGAGGGAGGCTACCTACGAGCGGTACTTC.

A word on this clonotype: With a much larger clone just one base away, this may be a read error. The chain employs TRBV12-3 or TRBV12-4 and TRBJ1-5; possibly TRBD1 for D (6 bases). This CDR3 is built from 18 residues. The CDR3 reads CASSFVGQTIYSNRPQHF. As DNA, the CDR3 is TGTGCCAGCAGTTTTGTAGGACAGACGATATATAGCAATCGGCCCCAGCATTTT.

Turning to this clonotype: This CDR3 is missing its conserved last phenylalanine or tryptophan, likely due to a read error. The CDR3 DNA follows: TGTGCCAGCAGTGAATATCGACATAACTCCTACGAGCAGTACTCC. Translated: CASSEYRHNSYEQYS. This sequence joins TRBV6-1 and TRBJ2-7; D uncertain. Germline CDR1 and CDR2: MNHNS and SASEGT. This CDR3 is built from 15 residues. V dropped 2 bases and J dropped 0 bases, with 11 bases sitting between them.

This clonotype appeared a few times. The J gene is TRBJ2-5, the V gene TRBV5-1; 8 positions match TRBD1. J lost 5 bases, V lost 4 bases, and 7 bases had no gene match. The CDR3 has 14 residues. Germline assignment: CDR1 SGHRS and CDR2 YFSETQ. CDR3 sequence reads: CASSRTGKEETQYF. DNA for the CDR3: TGCGCCAGCAGCCGGACAGGGAAGGAGGAGACCCAGTACTTC.

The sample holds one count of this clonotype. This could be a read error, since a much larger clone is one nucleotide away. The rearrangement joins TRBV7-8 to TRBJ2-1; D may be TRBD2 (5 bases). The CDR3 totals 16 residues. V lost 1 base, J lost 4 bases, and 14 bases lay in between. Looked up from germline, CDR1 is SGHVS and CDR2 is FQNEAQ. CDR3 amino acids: CASSLVGSLVYNEQFF. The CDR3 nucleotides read TGTGCCAGCAGCTTAGTTGGGAGTCTAGTTTACAATGAGCAGTTCTTC.

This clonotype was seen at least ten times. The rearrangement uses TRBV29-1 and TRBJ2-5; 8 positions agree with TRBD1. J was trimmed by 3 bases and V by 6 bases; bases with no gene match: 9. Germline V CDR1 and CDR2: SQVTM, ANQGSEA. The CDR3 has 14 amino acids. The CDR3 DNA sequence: TGCAGCGTAACCGGGACAGGTTTTAAAGAGACCCAGTACTTC. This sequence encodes CSVTGTGFKETQYF. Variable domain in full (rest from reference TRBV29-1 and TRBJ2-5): SAVISQKPSRDICQRGTSLTIQCQVDSQVTMMFWYRQQPGQSLTLIATANQGSEATYESGFVIDKFPISRPNLTFSTLTVSNMSPEDSSIYLCSVTGTGFKETQYFGPGTRLLVL.

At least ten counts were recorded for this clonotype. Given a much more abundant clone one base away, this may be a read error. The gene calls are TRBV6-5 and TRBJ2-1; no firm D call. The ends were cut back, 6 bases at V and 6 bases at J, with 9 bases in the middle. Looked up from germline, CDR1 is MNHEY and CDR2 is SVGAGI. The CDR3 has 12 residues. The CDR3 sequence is CASSSQPNEQFF. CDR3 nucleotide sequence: TGTGCCAGCAGCTCACAGCCCAATGAGCAGTTCTTC.

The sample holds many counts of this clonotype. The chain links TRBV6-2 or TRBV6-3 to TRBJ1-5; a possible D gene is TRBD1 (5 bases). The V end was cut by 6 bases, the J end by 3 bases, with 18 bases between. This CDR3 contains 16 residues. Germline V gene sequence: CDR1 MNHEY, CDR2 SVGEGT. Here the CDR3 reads CASSPSRGRNNQPQHF. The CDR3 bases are TGTGCCAGCAGCCCAAGTAGGGGAAGGAACAATCAGCCCCAGCATTTT.

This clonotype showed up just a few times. The CDR3 loop reads CASSLQRGYNNSPLHF. The CDR3 DNA sequence: TGTGCCAGCAGCCTCCAAAGGGGATATAATAATTCACCCCTCCACTTT. The chain has TRBV7-9 and TRBJ1-6, with D perhaps matching TRBD1 (5 bases). Germline-derived CDR1 and CDR2 are SEHNR and FQNEAQ (reference sequence). The CDR3 spans 16 residues. The germline V and J ends were trimmed by 5 bases and 5 bases, with 16 bases remaining between them.

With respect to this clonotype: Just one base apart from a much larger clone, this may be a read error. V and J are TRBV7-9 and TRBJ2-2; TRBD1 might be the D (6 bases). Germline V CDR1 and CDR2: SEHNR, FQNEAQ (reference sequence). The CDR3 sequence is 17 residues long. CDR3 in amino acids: CGSTNPGETANTGELFF. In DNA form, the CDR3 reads TGTGGCAGCACCAACCCAGGGGAGACCGCGAACACCGGGGAGCTGTTTTTT.

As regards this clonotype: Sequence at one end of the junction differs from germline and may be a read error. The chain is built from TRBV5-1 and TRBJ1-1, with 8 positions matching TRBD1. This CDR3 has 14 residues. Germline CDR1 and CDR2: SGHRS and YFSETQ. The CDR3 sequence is CASRDREGNTEAIF. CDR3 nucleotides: TGCGCCAGCAGGGACAGGGAGGGGAACACTGAAGCTATCTTT.

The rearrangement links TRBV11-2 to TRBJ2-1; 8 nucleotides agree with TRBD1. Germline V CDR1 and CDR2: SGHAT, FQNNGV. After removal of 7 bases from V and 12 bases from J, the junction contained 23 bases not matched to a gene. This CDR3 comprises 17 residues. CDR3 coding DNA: TGTGCCAGCATCCCAGGGGGCGGGGCTAGCGAGAGGAGGAGGCAGTTCTTC. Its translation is CASIPGGGASERRRQFF.

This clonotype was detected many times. In DNA form, the CDR3 reads TGTGCCACCAGTACCGGGGACTATCAGCCCCAGCATTTT. It specifies CATSTGDYQPQHF. This chain joins TRBV24-1 and TRBJ1-5; possibly TRBD1 for D (5 bases). V was cut by 6 bases and J by 5 bases, with 10 bases left in between. The CDR3 loop spans 13 amino acids. Germline CDR1 and CDR2: KGHDR and SFDVKD.

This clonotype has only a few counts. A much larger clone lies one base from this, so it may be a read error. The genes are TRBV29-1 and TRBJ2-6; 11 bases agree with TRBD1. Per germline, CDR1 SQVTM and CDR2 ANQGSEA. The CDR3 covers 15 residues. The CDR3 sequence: CSVDGQGAGANALTF. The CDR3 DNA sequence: TGCAGCGTTGACGGACAGGGGGCTGGGGCCAACGCCCTGACTTTC.

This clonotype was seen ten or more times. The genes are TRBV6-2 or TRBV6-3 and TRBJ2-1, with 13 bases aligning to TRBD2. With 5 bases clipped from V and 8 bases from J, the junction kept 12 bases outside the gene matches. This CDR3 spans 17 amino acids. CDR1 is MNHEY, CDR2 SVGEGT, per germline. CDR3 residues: CASSTRTSGSLSDEQFF. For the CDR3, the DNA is TGTGCCAGCAGTACAAGGACTAGCGGGAGTTTAAGCGATGAGCAGTTCTTC.

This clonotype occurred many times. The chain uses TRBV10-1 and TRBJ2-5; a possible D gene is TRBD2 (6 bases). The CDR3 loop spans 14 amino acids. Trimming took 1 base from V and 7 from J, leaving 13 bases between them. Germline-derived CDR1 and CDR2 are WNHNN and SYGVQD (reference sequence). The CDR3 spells CASSEYRSSGTQYF. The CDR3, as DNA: TGCGCCAGCAGTGAGTACCGGAGTAGCGGGACCCAGTACTTC.

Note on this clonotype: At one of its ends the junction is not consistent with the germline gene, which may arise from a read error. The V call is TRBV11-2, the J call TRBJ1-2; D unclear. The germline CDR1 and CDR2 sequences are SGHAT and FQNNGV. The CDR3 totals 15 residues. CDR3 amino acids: CASSLDPGRRYGYTF. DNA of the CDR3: TGTGCCAGCAGCTTAGACCCCGGGAGGCGATACGGCTACACGTTC.

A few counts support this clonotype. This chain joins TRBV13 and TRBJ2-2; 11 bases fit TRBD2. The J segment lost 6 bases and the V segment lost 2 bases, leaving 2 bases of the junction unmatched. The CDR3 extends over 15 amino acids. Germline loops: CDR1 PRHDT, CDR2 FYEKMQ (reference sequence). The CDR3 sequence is CASSLLAGGAGELFF. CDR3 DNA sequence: TGTGCCAGCAGCTTACTAGCGGGAGGAGCCGGGGAGCTGTTTTTT. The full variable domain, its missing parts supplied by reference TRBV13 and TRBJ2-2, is AAGVIQSPRHLIKEKRETATLKCYPIPRHDTVYWYQQGPGQDPQFLISFYEKMQSDKGSIPDRFSAQQFSDYHSELNMSSLELGDSALYFCASSLLAGGAGELFFGEGSRLTVL.

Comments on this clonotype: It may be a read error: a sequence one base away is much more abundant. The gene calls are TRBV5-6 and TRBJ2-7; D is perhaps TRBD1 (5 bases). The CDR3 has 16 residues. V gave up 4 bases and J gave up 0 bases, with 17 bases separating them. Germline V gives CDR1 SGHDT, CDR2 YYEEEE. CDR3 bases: TGTGCCAGCAGCCATAACTTGGGGCTCAGCTCCTACGAGCAGTACTTC. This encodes CASSHNLGLSSYEQYF.

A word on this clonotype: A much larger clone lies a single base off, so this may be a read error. CDR3 nucleotides: TGTGCCAGCAGTGAGACAGGGCCAAGCTCCTACAAAGAGCAGTTCTTC. Amino acid sequence: CASSETGPSSYKEQFF. The chain uses TRBV7-8 and TRBJ2-1, with 7 nucleotides matching TRBD1. Per the germline V gene, CDR1 is SGHVS and CDR2 is FQNEAQ. This CDR3 is 16 amino acids long.

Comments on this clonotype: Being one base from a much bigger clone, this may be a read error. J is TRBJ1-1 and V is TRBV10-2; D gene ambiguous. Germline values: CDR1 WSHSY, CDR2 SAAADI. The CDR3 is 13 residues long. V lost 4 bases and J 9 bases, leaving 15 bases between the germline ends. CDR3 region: CASSGAQVTQAFF. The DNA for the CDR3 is TGCGCCAGCAGTGGGGCCCAAGTGACTCAAGCTTTCTTT.

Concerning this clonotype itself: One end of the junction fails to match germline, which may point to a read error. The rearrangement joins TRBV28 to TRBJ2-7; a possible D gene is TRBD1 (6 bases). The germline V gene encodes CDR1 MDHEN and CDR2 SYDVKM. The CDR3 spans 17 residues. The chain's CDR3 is CASSIQLRDTSSYEQYF. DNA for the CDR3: TGTGCCAGCAGTATTCAACTCCGGGACACTTCCTCCTACGAGCAATACTTC. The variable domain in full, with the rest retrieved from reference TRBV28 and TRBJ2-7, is DVKVTQSSRYLVKRTGEKVFLECVQDMDHENMFWYRQDPGLGLRLIYFSYDVKMKEKGDIPEGYSVSREKKERFSLILESASTNQTSMYLCASSIQLRDTSSYEQYFGPGTRLTVT.

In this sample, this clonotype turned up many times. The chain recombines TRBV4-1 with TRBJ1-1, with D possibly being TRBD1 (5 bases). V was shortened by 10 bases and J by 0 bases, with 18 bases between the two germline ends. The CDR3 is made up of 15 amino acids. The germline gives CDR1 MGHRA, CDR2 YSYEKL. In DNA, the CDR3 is TGCGCCACCCAGACGGGGTTGGGGGTGAACACTGAAGCTTTCTTT. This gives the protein CATQTGLGVNTEAFF.

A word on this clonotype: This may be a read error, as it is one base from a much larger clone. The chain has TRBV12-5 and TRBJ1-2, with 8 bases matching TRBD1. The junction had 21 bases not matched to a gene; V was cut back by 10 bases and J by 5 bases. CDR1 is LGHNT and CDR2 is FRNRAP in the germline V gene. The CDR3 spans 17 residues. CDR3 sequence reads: CANGPLAGGGGLYGYTF. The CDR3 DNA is TGTGCTAATGGCCCTTTAGCAGGGGGCGGAGGGCTTTATGGCTACACCTTC.

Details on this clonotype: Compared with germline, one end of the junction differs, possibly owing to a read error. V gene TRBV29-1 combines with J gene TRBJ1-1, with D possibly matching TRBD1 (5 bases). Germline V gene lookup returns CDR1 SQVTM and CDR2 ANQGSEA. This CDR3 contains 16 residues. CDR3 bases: TGCAGCGTTTACTTGATGTGGCAGGGTCTGGGAACTGAACCTTTCTTT. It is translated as CSVYLMWQGLGTEPFF.